This passage covers 29 T cell receptor beta chains from one sample sequenced in a study of monozygotic twins with inflammatory bowel disease. TCRdb reanalyzed the 5' RACE reads and collapses them to one entry per CDR3 protein, without DNA. The sample has over 150,000 distinct CDR3 sequences. Sequencing was carried out using blood. These receptor sequences come from a human donor with ulcerative colitis or Crohn's disease, or a healthy co-twin of an affected twin (not recorded which).

The chain combines TRBV4-2 with TRBJ2-7; the TCRdb D gene call, TRBD1, has no DNA to confirm it. This CDR3 is built from 14 residues. The germline V gene has CDR1 LGHNA and CDR2 YNFKEQ. The CDR3 spells CASSQDEQGYEQYF.

The genes are TRBV11-3 and TRBJ2-5. Germline V CDR1 and CDR2: SGHNT, YENEEA. This CDR3 is 13 amino acids long. CDR3 protein: CASSLEQGETQYF.

The chain carries TRBV6-4 and TRBJ1-5; with no DNA, the TCRdb D assignment of TRBD1 cannot be verified. The CDR3 has 15 amino acids. Germline CDR1 reads MRHNA; CDR2 reads SNTAGT. CDR3: CASRAGTGGDQPQHF.

The CDR3 spells CASRPQQGLDTQYF. The chain is built from TRBV5-5 and TRBJ2-3; TCRdb indicates TRBD1, and absent DNA this call remains unverified. Germline loops: CDR1 SGHKS, CDR2 YYEKEE (reference sequence). The CDR3 runs to 14 residues.

The chain is built from TRBV12-3 or TRBV12-4 and TRBJ1-2; TCRdb's D call, TRBD1, is unchecked because there is no DNA. The length of the CDR3 is 12 residues. This chain's CDR3 is CASSLFTGGYTF.

The chain combines TRBV29-1 with TRBJ1-2; lacking DNA, the TRBD1 call made by TCRdb goes unchecked. The CDR3 length is 11 residues. CDR1 and CDR2 from the germline V gene are SQVTM and ANQGSEA. CDR3 sequence: CSGRTVYGYTF.

The V and J genes are TRBV24-1 and TRBJ2-1; TCRdb's assignment of TRBD2 cannot be checked, as there is no DNA. CDR1 and CDR2 (germline): KGHDR, SFDVKD. The CDR3 spans 16 residues. The CDR3 sequence is CATSDWGAGAYNEQFF.

The genes are TRBV3-1 and TRBJ2-5; TCRdb outputs TRBD1, but without DNA this stays unchecked. This CDR3 contains 13 residues. Germline V gene sequence: CDR1 LGHDT, CDR2 YNNKEL (reference sequence). This CDR3 reads CASSQTGEETQYF.

The rearrangement joins TRBV28 to TRBJ1-2; checking the TCRdb D call of TRBD1 is not possible without DNA. CDR1 is MDHEN, CDR2 SYDVKM, per germline. The CDR3 sequence is 17 residues long. The chain's CDR3 is CASSRFGTGGLNYGYTF.

The chain has TRBV19 and TRBJ2-7; TCRdb proposes TRBD1, but this gene call is untestable without DNA. The length of the CDR3 is 14 residues. Germline V gene lookup returns CDR1 LNHDA and CDR2 SQIVND (reference sequence). The CDR3: CASSSSRGAYEQYF.

The chain employs TRBV11-2 and TRBJ2-3; TCRdb gives TRBD2 as the D gene, but with no DNA this cannot be confirmed. Germline loops: CDR1 SGHAT, CDR2 FQNNGV. The CDR3 runs 19 residues. CDR3: CASSLEIAGANSSTDTQYF.

The V gene is TRBV7-6, the J gene TRBJ2-7; there is no DNA to check the TCRdb D call of TRBD2. Germline CDR1 SGHVS, CDR2 FNYEAQ. The CDR3 has 14 amino acids. The chain's CDR3 is CASSPTSGRAEQYF. The full variable domain, in which reference TRBV7-6 and TRBJ2-7 provide the parts outside the CDR3, is GAGVSQSPRYKVTKRGQDVALRCDPISGHVSLYWYRQALGQGPEFLTYFNYEAQQDKSGLPNDRFSAERPEGSISTLTIQRTEQRDSAMYRCASSPTSGRAEQYFGPGTRLTVT.

The chain recombines TRBV15 with TRBJ2-3. The CDR3 is 15 amino acids. The germline gives CDR1 LNHNV, CDR2 YYDKDF (reference sequence). Here the CDR3 reads CATSSLLASTDTQYF.

V and J are TRBV5-5 and TRBJ2-1; TCRdb lists TRBD1, though no DNA is available to test this call. The CDR3 is 15 residues long. The V gene's germline CDR1 is SGHKS and CDR2 YYEKEE (reference sequence). The chain's CDR3 is CASSGWDRGYNEQFF.

The genes are TRBV5-1 and TRBJ2-7; TCRdb proposes TRBD1, but this gene call is untestable without DNA. The germline V gene has CDR1 SGHRS and CDR2 YFSETQ. This CDR3 is built from 13 residues. The CDR3 is CASSLPTGREQYF.

The chain links TRBV20-1 to TRBJ1-6. The CDR3 extends over 14 amino acids. Looked up from germline, CDR1 is DFQATT and CDR2 is SNEGSKA (reference sequence). This chain's CDR3 is CSAPLPGGELPLHF.

The rearrangement uses TRBV29-1 and TRBJ1-1. CDR3 length: 14 amino acids. Germline-derived CDR1 and CDR2 are SQVTM and ANQGSEA. This chain's CDR3 is CSVADGTLSTEAFF.

Here the CDR3 reads CASSQDPPGGQTDTQYF. V is TRBV4-3 and J is TRBJ2-3; checking the TCRdb D call of TRBD2 is not possible without DNA. CDR3 length equals 17 residues. Germline values: CDR1 LGHNA, CDR2 YSLEER.

This chain joins TRBV28 and TRBJ2-7. The CDR3 loop spans 12 amino acids. Germline CDR1 MDHEN, CDR2 SYDVKM. The CDR3 here is CASSLQPYEQYF.

CDR3: CASSPSRQGADEQYF. This chain links TRBV18 with TRBJ2-7; TCRdb proposes TRBD1, but this gene call is untestable without DNA. Germline CDR1 KGHSH, CDR2 LQKENI. The CDR3 has 15 residues.

This rearrangement joins TRBV11-2 to TRBJ1-2; TCRdb reports TRBD1, a call that lacks DNA to check it against. Germline-derived CDR1 and CDR2 are SGHAT and FQNNGV. This CDR3 is 15 amino acids long. CDR3 sequence reads: CASSSLGQWGYGYTF.

The rearrangement uses TRBV5-1 and TRBJ2-3; lacking DNA, the TRBD2 call made by TCRdb goes unchecked. CDR1 and CDR2 (germline): SGHRS, YFSETQ. The CDR3 is 13 amino acids. The CDR3 sequence is CASSLAGAGTQYF.

The chain carries TRBV2 and TRBJ1-3. This CDR3 is built from 11 residues. Germline V gives CDR1 SNHLY, CDR2 FYNNEI. The CDR3 here is CASSEGVTIYF.

V is TRBV28 and J is TRBJ2-4; TCRdb proposes TRBD2, but this gene call is untestable without DNA. Looked up from germline, CDR1 is MDHEN and CDR2 is SYDVKM. The CDR3 covers 18 residues. CDR3 region: CASSCPQGGAGAKNIQYF.

The rearrangement joins TRBV20-1 to TRBJ1-4; TCRdb names TRBD1, which stays unverified in the absence of DNA. Germline loops: CDR1 DFQATT, CDR2 SNEGSKA (reference sequence). The CDR3 has 15 residues. CDR3 amino acids: CSARIRDRVNEKLFF.

The gene calls are TRBV20-1 and TRBJ2-7; TCRdb selects TRBD1, and the lack of DNA leaves this call unchecked. Per the germline V gene, CDR1 is DFQATT and CDR2 is SNEGSKA (reference sequence). CDR3 length: 13 amino acids. This chain's CDR3 is CSARDPGRDEQYF.

The rearrangement uses TRBV18 and TRBJ2-1; TCRdb indicates TRBD2, and absent DNA this call remains unverified. Per germline, CDR1 KGHSH and CDR2 LQKENI. The CDR3 has 17 amino acids. This chain's CDR3 is CASSSYDTSGRDDEQFF.

The chain has TRBV7-2 and TRBJ2-1; TCRdb names TRBD2, which stays unverified in the absence of DNA. This CDR3 is 14 amino acids long. CDR1 and CDR2 from the germline V gene are SGHTA and FQGNSA. The CDR3 spells CASSLVRGSGEQFF. Using reference TRBV7-2 and TRBJ2-1 for the parts outside the CDR3, the full variable domain is GAGVSQSPSNKVTEKGKDVELRCDPISGHTALYWYRQSLGQGLEFLIYFQGNSAPDKSGLPSDRFSAERTGGSVSTLTIQRTQQEDSAVYLCASSLVRGSGEQFFGPGTRLTVL.

The chain couples TRBV5-1 to TRBJ2-7; TCRdb indicates TRBD2, and absent DNA this call remains unverified. The CDR3 contains 14 residues. Germline values: CDR1 SGHRS, CDR2 YFSETQ. CDR3 amino acids: CASKVAGDTYEQYF.